Presented here are 7 T cell receptor beta chains from one specimen sequenced in a study of blood T cell repertoires in COVID-19. Here immunoSEQ multiplex PCR was the method, and the copy in TCRdb shows in-frame clones only, minus some. This sample has about 160,000 clones, with 80% found just once. Sample: PBMCs or T cells enriched from blood (not recorded which). The source of these receptors is a woman aged 60-70 years who had recovered from COVID-19.

The gene calls are TRBV19 and TRBJ1-5; D possibly corresponds to TRBD1 (5 bases). Trimming left V 3 bases short and J 0 bases short, with 12 bases between. Germline values: CDR1 LNHDA, CDR2 SQIVND (reference sequence). The CDR3 loop spans 16 amino acids. The CDR3 nucleotides are TGTGCCAGTAGTATGACGACAGTCTATAGCAATCAGCCCCAGCATTTT. This codes for CASSMTTVYSNQPQHF. The variable domain in full, with the rest retrieved from reference TRBV19 and TRBJ1-5, is DGGITQSPKYLFRKEGQNVTLSCEQNLNHDAMYWYRQDPGQGLRLIYYSQIVNDFQKGDIAEGYSVSREKKESFPLTVTSAQKNPTAFYLCASSMTTVYSNQPQHFGDGTRLSIL.

The CDR3 is CASRQTGLAELYEQYF. For the CDR3, the DNA is TGCGCCAGCAGGCAGACGGGACTAGCGGAGCTATACGAGCAGTACTTC. The genes are TRBV5-1 and TRBJ2-7, with TRBD2 matching 11 bases. CDR3 length: 16 residues. Germline V gene data show CDR1 as SGHRS and CDR2 as YFSETQ. V lost 5 bases, J lost 4 bases, and 11 bases stayed unmatched.

The chain carries TRBV6-1 and TRBJ2-7; D perhaps matches TRBD2 (6 bases). This CDR3 has 14 residues. With 0 bases removed from V and 10 bases from J, the gap between germline ends came to 16 bases. From germline, CDR1 is MNHNS and CDR2 SASEGT. CDR3 in DNA: TGTGCCAGCAGTGAAGCCCTAAACGGGGGAGTCCAGTACTTC. Amino acids: CASSEALNGGVQYF.

This clone appeared many times. The chain has TRBV5-1 and TRBJ1-6, with 7 bases aligning to TRBD1. V lost 7 bases to trimming and J lost 8 bases; unmatched junction nucleotides: 6. This CDR3 contains 13 residues. CDR1 and CDR2 from the germline V gene are SGHRS and YFSETQ. This CDR3 is CASRGTEDSPLHF. In DNA form, the CDR3 reads TGCGCCAGCCGCGGGACAGAGGATTCACCCCTCCACTTT.

This clone was observed once. The chain recombines TRBV5-6 with TRBJ1-3; a possible D gene is TRBD1 (6 bases). The V and J ends lost 4 bases and 2 bases respectively, with 16 bases between them. The CDR3 contains 16 residues. Germline V gene lookup returns CDR1 SGHDT and CDR2 YYEEEE. This CDR3 reads CASSSGQSVPGNTIYF. In nucleotides, the CDR3 is TGTGCCAGCAGCAGCGGACAGTCGGTCCCTGGAAACACCATATATTTT.

This chain uses TRBV7-9 with TRBJ1-2, with D perhaps matching TRBD1 (6 bases). The CDR3 extends over 13 amino acids. CDR1 is SEHNR, CDR2 FQNEAQ, per germline (reference sequence). V lost 7 bases to trimming and J lost 8 bases, with 17 bases between them. CDR3: CASTQQGFRGYTF. CDR3 sequence (DNA): TGTGCCAGCACCCAACAGGGTTTCAGGGGCTACACCTTC.

The chain uses TRBV7-2 and TRBJ2-7, with 12 bases matching TRBD2. The J segment lost 7 bases and the V segment lost 5 bases, leaving 6 bases of the junction unmatched. Per germline, CDR1 SGHTA and CDR2 FQGNSA. The length of the CDR3 is 14 residues. The CDR3 is CASSKLAGGREQYF. The CDR3 region has the DNA TGTGCCAGCAGCAAACTAGCGGGGGGAAGGGAGCAGTACTTC.